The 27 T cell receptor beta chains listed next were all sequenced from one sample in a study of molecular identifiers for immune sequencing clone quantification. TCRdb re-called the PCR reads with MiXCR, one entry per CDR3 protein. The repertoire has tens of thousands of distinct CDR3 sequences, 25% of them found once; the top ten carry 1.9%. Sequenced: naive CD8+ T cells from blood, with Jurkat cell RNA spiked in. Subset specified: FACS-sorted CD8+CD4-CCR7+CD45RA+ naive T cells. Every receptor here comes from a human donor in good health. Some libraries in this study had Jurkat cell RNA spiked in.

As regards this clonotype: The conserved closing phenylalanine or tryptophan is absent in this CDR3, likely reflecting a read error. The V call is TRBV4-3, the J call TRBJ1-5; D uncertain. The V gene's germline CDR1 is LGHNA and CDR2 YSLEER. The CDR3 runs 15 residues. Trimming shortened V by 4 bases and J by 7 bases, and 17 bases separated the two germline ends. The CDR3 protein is CASSPWAGMVQPQHL. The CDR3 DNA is TGCGCCAGCAGCCCCTGGGCGGGGATGGTCCAGCCCCAGCATTTA.

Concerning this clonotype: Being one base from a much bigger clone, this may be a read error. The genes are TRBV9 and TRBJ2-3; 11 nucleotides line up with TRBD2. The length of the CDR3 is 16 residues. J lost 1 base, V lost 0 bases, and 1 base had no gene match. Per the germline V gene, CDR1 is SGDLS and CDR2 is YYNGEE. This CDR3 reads CASSVEGLAGTDTQYF. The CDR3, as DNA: TGTGCCAGCAGCGTAGAGGGACTAGCGGGCACAGATACGCAGTATTTT. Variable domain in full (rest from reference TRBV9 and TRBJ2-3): DSGVTQTPKHLITATGQRVTLRCSPRSGDLSVYWYQQSLDQGLQFLIQYYNGEERAKGNILERFSAQQFPDLHSELNLSSLELGDSALYFCASSVEGLAGTDTQYFGPGTRLTVL.

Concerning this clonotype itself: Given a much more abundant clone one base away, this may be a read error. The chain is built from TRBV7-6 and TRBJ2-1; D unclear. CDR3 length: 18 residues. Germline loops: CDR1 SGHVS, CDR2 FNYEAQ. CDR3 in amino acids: CATSLASWAASSYNEQFF. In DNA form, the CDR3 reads TGTGCCACCAGCTTAGCCTCTTGGGCGGCGAGCTCCTACAATGAGCAGTTCTTC.

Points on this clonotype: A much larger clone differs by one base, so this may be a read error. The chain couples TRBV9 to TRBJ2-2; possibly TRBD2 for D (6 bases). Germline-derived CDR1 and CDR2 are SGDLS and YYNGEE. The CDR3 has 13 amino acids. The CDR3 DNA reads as TGTGCCAGCAGCGTAGAATGGTCCGGGGGGCTGTTTTTT. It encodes CASSVEWSGGLFF.

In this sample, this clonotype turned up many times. CDR3 amino acids: CSVEFTSGTLETQYF. In DNA, the CDR3 is TGCAGCGTTGAATTCACTAGCGGGACGTTAGAGACCCAGTACTTC. The chain has TRBV29-1 and TRBJ2-5; 10 bases match TRBD2. Germline CDR1 reads SQVTM; CDR2 reads ANQGSEA. The CDR3 has 15 amino acids. J was trimmed by 4 bases and V by 2 bases; bases with no gene match: 7.

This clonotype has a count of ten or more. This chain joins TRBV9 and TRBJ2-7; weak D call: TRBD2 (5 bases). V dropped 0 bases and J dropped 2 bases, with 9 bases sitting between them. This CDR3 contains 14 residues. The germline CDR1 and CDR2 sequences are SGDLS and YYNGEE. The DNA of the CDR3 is TGTGCCAGCAGCGTAGGAGGGTTGGCCTACGAGCAGTACTTC. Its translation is CASSVGGLAYEQYF.

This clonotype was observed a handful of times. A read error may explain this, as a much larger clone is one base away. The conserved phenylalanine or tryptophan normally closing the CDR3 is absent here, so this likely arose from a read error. CDR3 sequence reads: CASSSIQSNSPLHL. CDR3 nucleotides: TGTGCCAGCAGTTCCATTCAGTCGAATTCACCCCTCCACCTT. V gene TRBV28 combines with J gene TRBJ1-6; D unresolved. The CDR3 runs 14 residues. The V end lost 4 bases, the J end lost 7 bases, and 11 bases lay between the germline ends. CDR1 is MDHEN, CDR2 SYDVKM, per germline.

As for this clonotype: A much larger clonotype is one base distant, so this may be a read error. CDR3 nucleotide sequence: TGTGCCAGCAGGCCCATCCGGGACAGGGGTGCAGATACGCAGTGTTTT. It encodes CASRPIRDRGADTQCF. The chain combines TRBV27 with TRBJ2-3, with 10 bases matching TRBD1. In germline, CDR1 is MNHEY, CDR2 SMNVEV (reference sequence). CDR3 length equals 16 residues.

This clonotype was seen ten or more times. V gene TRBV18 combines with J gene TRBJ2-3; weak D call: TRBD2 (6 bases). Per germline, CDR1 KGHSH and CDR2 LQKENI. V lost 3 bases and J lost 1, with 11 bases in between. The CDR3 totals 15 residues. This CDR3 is CASSPQTRRTDTQYF. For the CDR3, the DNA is TGTGCCAGCTCACCCCAGACTAGGCGCACAGATACGCAGTATTTT.

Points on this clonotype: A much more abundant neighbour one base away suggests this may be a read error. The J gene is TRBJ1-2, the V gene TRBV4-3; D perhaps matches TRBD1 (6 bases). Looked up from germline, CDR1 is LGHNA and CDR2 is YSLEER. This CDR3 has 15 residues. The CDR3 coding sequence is TGCGCCAGCGGCCAAGGGTCCTCAGGGGTCTATGGCTACACCTTC. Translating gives CASGQGSSGVYGYTF.

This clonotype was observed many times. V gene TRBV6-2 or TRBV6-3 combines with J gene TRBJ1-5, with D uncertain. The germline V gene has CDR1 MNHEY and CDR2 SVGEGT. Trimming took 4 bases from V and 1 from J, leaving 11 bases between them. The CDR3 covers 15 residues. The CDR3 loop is CASSFSWGSNQPQHF. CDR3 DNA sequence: TGTGCCAGCAGTTTTTCCTGGGGAAGCAATCAGCCCCAGCATTTT.

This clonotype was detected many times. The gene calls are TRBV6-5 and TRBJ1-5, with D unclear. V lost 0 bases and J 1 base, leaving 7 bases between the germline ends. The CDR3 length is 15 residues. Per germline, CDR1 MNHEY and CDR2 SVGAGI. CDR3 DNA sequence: TGTGCCAGCAGTTACTCGATGAGGAGCAATCAGCCCCAGCATTTT. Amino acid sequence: CASSYSMRSNQPQHF.

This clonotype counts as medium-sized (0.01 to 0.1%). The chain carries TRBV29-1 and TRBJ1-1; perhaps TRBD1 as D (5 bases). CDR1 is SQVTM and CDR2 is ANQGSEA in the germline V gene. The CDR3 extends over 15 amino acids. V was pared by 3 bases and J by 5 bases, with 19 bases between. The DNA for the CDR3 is TGCAGCGTTGAGGTCCAGGGTCACCGGGTGACTGAAGCTTTCTTT. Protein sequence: CSVEVQGHRVTEAFF. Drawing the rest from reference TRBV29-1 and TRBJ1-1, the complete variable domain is SAVISQKPSRDICQRGTSLTIQCQVDSQVTMMFWYRQQPGQSLTLIATANQGSEATYESGFVIDKFPISRPNLTFSTLTVSNMSPEDSSIYLCSVEVQGHRVTEAFFGQGTRLTVV.

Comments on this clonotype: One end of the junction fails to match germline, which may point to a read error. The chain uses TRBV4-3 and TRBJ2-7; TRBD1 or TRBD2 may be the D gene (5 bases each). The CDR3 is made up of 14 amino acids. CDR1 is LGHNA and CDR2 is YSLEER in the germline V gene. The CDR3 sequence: CASSQDLVGDELYF. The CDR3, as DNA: TGCGCCAGCAGCCAAGATTTGGTCGGGGACGAGCTGTACTTC.

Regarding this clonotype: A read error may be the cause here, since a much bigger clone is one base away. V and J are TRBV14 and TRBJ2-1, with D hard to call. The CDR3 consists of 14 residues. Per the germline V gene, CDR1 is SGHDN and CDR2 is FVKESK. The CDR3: CASSQLTPYSEQFF. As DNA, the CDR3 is TGTGCCAGCAGCCAACTTACCCCCTACAGTGAGCAGTTCTTC. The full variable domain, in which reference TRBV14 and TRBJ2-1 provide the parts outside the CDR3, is EAGVTQFPSHSVIEKGQTVTLRCDPISGHDNLYWYRRVMGKEIKFLLHFVKESKQDESGMPNNRFLAERTGGTYSTLKVQPAELEDSGVYFCASSQLTPYSEQFFGPGTRLTVL.

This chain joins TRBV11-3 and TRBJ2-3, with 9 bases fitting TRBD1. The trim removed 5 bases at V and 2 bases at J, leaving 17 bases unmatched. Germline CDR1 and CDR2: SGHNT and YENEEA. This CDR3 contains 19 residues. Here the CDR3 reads CASSEGQGRQDFPTDTQYF. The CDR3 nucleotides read TGTGCCAGCAGCGAAGGACAGGGGAGACAAGATTTTCCCACAGATACGCAGTATTTT.

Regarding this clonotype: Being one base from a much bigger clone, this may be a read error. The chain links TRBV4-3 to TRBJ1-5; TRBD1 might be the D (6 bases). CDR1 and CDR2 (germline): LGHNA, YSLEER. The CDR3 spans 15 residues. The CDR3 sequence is CASSQDGGRNQSQHF. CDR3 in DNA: TGCGCCAGCAGCCAAGATGGGGGCCGCAATCAGTCCCAGCATTTT.

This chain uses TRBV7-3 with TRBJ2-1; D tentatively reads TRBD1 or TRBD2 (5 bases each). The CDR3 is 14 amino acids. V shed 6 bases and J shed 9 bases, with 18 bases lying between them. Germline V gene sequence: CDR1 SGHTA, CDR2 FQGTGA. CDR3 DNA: TGTGCCAGCAGTCGGGACCACCTCTTGGGTGAGCAGTTCTTC. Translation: CASSRDHLLGEQFF.

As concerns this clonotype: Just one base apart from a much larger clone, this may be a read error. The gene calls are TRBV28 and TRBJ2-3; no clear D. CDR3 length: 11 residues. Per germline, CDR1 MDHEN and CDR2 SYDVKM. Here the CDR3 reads CASTRFDTPYF. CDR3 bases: TGTGCCAGCACCCGATTCGATACGCCGTATTTT.

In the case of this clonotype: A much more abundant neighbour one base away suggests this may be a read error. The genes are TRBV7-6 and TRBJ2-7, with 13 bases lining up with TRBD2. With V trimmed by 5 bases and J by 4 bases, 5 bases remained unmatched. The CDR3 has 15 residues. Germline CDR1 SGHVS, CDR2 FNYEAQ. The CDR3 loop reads CASSQLAGGWYEQYF. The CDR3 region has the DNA TGTGCCAGCAGCCAACTAGCGGGGGGGTGGTACGAGCAGTACTTC.

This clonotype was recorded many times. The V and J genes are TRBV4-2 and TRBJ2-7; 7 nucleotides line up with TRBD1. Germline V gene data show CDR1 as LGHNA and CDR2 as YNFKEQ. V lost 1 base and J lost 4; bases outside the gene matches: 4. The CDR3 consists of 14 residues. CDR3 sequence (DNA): TGTGCCAGCAGCCAAGCTACAGGGGAGTACGAGCAGTACTTC. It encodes CASSQATGEYEQYF.

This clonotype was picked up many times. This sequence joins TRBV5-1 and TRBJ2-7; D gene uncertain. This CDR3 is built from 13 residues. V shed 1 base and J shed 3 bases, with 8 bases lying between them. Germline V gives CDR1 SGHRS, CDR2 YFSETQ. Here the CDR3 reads CASSLQRDYEQYF. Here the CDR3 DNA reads TGCGCCAGCAGCTTGCAGCGAGACTACGAGCAGTACTTC.

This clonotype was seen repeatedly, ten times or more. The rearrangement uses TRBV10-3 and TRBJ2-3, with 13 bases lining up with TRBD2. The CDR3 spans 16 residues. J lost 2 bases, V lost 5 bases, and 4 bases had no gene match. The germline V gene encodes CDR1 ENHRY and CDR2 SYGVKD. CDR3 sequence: CAISIGTSGATDTQYF. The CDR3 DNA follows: TGTGCCATCAGTATTGGGACTAGCGGGGCCACAGATACGCAGTATTTT.

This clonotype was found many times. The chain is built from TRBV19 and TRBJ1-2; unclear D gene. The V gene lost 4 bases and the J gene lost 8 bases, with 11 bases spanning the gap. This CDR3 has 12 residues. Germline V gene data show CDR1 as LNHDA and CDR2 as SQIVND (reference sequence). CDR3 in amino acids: CASSRGLEGYTF. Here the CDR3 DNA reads TGTGCCAGTAGTAGAGGCTTGGAGGGCTACACCTTC.

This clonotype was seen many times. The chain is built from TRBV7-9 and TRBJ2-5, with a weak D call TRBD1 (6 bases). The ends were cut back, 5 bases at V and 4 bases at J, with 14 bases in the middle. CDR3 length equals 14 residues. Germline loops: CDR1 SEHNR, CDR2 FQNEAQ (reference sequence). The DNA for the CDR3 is TGTGCCAGCAGCGACCCCTGGGGGCGAGAGACCCAGTACTTC. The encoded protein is CASSDPWGRETQYF.

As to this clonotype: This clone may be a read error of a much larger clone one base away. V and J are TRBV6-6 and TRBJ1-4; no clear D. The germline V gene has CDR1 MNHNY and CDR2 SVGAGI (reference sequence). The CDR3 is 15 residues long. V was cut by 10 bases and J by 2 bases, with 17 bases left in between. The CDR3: CANSANGRTNEKLFF. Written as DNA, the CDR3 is TGTGCCAACTCCGCCAATGGTCGGACTAATGAAAAACTGTTTTTT.

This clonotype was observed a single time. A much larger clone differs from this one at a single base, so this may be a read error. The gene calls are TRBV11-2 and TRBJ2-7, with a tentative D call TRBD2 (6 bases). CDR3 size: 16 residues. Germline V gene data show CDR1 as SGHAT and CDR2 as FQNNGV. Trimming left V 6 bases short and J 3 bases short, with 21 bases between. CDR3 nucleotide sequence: TGTGCCAGCAGGTCCCCCGGGGGAAATAAATACTACGAGCAGTACTTC. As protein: CASRSPGGNKYYEQYF.